This T cell receptor (beta chain) was found in a study of shared clonotypes between healthy human individuals. On the study more broadly: Donors consisted of two women and three men between 18 and 49. General study findings and limits: Generation probabilities were higher for clonotypes shared across all four sorted-subset donors than for unshared ones. The study drew on few donors, limiting represented genetic and exposure-history diversity.

CD45RO negativity and positive selection for CCR7 defined naive CD8 cells, a population that excluded terminally differentiated effector memory CD45RA+ cells. Deep-level assay runs were performed. TCRdb keeps only in-frame clones here, not all; method: immunoSEQ multiplex PCR. Here the sample spans around 600,000 clones, about 98% being singletons. CDR3 length: 16 residues. The V gene's germline CDR1 is SEHNR and CDR2 FQNEAQ (reference sequence). V shed 5 bases, J shed 0 bases, and the junction held 2 bases outside the gene matches. As for this clone: What it binds is not known. The sample contains more than one DNA sequence encoding this CDR3.

The sequence was obtained from a man aged 25-45 years in good health. The sequenced material came from naive CD8+ T cells sorted from blood. The chain carries TRBV7-9 and TRBJ2-1; 12 bases are shared with TRBD2. CDR3 residues: CASSPTSGSSYNEQFF. The CDR3 DNA sequence: TGTGCCAGCAGCCCGACTAGCGGGAGCTCCTACAATGAGCAGTTCTTC. Supplemented by reference TRBV7-9 and TRBJ2-1, the full variable domain reads DTGVSQNPRHKITKRGQNVTFRCDPISEHNRLYWYRQTLGQGPEFLTYFQNEAQLEKSRLLSDRFSAERPKGSFSTLEIQRTEQGDSAMYLCASSPTSGSSYNEQFFGPGTRLTVL.